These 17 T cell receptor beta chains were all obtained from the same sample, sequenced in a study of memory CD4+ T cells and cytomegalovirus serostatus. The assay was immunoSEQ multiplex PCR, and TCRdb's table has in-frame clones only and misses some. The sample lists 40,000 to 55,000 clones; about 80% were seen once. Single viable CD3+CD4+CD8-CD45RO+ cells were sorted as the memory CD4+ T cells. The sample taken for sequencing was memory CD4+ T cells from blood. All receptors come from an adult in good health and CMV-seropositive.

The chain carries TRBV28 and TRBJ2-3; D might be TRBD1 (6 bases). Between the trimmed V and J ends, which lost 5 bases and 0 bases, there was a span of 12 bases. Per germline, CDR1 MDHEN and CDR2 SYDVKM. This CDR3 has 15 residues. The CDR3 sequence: CASSPLGASTDTQYF. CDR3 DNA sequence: TGTGCCAGCAGTCCCCTGGGGGCCAGCACAGATACGCAGTATTTT.

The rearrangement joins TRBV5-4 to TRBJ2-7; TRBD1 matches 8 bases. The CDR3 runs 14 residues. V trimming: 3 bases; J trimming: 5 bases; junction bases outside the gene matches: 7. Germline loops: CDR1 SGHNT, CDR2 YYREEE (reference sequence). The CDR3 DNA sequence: TGTGCCAGCAGCTCCGGGACAGGTCGGGACGAGCAGTACTTC. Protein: CASSSGTGRDEQYF.

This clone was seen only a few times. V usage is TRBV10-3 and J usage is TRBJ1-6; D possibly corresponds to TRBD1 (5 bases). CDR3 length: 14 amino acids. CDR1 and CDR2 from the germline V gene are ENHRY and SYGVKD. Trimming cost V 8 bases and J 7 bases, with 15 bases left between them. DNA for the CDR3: TGTGCCATCTCTCGGGACCGACAAAATTCACCCCTCCACTTT. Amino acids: CAISRDRQNSPLHF.

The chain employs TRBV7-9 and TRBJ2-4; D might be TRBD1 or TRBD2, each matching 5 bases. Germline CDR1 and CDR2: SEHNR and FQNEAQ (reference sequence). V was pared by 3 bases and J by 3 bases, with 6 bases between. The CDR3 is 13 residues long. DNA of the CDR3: TGTGCCAGCAGCTTGAGGGGCAAAAACATTCAGTACTTC. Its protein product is CASSLRGKNIQYF.

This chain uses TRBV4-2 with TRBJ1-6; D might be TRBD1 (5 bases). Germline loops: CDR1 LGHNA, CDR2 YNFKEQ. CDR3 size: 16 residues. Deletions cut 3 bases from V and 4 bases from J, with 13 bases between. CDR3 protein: CASSHSGTDYNSPLHF. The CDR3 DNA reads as TGTGCCAGCAGCCATTCCGGGACGGATTATAATTCACCCCTCCACTTT.

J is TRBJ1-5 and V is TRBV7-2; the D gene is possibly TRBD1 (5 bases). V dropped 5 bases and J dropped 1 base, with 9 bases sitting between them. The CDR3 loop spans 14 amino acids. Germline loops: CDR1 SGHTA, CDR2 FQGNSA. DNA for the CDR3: TGTGCCAGCAGCCCCCGACAGAGCAATCAGCCCCAGCATTTT. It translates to CASSPRQSNQPQHF.

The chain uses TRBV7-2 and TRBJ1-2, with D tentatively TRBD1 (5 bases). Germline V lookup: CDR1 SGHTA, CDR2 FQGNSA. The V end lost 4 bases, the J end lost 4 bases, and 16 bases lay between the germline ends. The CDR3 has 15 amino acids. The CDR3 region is CASSSPIGASYGYTF. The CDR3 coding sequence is TGTGCCAGCAGCTCCCCCATAGGGGCGAGCTATGGCTACACCTTC.

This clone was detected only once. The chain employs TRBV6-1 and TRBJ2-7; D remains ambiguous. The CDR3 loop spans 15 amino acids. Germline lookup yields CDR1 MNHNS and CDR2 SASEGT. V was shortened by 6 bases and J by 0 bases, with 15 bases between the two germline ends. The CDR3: CASSFVLSPSYEQYF. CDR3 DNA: TGTGCCAGCAGCTTTGTGCTATCCCCCTCCTACGAGCAGTACTTC.

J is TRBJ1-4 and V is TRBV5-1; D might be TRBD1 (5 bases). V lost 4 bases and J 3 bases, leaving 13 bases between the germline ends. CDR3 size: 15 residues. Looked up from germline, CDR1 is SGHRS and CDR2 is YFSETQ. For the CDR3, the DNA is TGCGCCAGCAGCGGCGGGGCAGCGGCTAATGAAAAACTGTTTTTT. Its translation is CASSGGAAANEKLFF.

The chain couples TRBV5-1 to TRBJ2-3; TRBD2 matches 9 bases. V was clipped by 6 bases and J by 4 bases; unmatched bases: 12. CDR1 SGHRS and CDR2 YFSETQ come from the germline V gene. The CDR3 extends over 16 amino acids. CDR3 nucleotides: TGCGCCAGCACTAAGACTAGCGGCGGGGGCGCAGATACGCAGTATTTT. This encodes CASTKTSGGGADTQYF.

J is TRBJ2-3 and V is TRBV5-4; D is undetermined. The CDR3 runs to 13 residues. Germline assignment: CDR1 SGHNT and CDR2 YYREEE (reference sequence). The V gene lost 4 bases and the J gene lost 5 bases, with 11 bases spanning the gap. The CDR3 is CASSPGSRDTQYF. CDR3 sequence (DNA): TGTGCCAGCAGCCCCGGATCCAGAGATACGCAGTATTTT.

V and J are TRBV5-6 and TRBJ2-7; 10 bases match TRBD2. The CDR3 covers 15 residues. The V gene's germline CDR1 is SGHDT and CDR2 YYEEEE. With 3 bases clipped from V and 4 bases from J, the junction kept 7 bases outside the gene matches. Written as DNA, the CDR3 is TGTGCCAGCAGCTCCCAGGGAGCGGGGGGGTACGAGCAGTACTTC. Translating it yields CASSSQGAGGYEQYF. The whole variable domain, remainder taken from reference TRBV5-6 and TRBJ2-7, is DAGVTQSPTHLIKTRGQQVTLRCSPKSGHDTVSWYQQALGQGPQFIFQYYEEEERQRGNFPDRFSGHQFPNYSSELNVNALLLGDSALYLCASSSQGAGGYEQYFGPGTRLTVT.

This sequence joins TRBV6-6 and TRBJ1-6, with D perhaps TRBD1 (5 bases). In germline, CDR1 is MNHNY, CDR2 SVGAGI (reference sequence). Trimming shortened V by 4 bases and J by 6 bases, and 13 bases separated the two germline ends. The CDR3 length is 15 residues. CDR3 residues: CASSLGLEVNSPLHF. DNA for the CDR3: TGTGCCAGCAGTTTGGGACTTGAGGTTAATTCACCCCTCCACTTT.

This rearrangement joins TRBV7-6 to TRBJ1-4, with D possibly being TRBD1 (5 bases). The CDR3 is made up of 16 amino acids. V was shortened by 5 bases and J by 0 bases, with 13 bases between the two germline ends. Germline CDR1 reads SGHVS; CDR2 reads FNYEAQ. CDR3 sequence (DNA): TGTGCCAGCAGCCTCTTGGGGGACTCAACTAATGAAAAACTGTTTTTT. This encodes CASSLLGDSTNEKLFF.

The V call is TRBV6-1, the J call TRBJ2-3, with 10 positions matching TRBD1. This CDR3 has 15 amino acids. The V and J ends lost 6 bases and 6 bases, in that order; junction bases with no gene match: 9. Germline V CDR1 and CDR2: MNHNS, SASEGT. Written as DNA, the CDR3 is TGTGCCAGCAGGCTAGGACAGGGGGAGTCGGATACGCAGTATTTT. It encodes CASRLGQGESDTQYF.

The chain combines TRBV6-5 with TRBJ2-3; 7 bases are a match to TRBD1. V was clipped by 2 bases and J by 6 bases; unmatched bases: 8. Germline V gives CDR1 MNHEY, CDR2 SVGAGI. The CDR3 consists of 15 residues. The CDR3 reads CASSYLGQATDTQYF. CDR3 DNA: TGTGCCAGCAGTTACCTTGGACAGGCGACCGATACGCAGTATTTT.

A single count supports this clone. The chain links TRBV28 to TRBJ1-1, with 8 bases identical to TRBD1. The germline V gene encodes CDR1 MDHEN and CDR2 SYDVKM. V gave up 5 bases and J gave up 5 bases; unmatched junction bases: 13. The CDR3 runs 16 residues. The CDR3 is CASSPRYNRGGTEAFF. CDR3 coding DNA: TGTGCCAGCAGTCCTCGGTATAACAGGGGGGGAACTGAAGCTTTCTTT.